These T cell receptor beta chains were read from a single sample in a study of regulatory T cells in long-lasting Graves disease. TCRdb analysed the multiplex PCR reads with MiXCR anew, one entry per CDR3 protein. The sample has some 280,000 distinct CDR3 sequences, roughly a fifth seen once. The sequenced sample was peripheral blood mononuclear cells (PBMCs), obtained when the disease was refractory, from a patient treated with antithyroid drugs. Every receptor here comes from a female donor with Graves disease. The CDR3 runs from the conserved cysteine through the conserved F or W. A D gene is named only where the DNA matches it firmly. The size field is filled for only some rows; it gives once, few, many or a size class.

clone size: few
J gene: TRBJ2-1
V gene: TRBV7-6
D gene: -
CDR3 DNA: TGTGCCAGCAGCTCCACAGGGAATGAGCAGTTCTTC
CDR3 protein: CASSSTGNEQFF

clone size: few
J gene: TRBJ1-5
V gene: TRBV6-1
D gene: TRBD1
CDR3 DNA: TGTGCCAGCAGAAAAACAGGGGCGCCTGATAGCAATCAGCCCCAGCATTTT
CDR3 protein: CASRKTGAPDSNQPQHF

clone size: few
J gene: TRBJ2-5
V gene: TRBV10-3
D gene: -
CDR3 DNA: TGTGCCATCAGTGAGAATACTCCGCAAGAGACCCAGTACTTC
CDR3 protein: CAISENTPQETQYF

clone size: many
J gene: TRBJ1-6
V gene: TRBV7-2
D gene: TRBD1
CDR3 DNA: TGTGCCAGCAGCTTGGGACAGGGATATAATTCACCCCTCCACTTT
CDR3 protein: CASSLGQGYNSPLHF

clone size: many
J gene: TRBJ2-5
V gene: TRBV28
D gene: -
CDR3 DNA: TGTGCCAGCAGCAGGCCGGGACTGGACCCATCAAAGACCCAGTACTTC
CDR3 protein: CASSRPGLDPSKTQYF

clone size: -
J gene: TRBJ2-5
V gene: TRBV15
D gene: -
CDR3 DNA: TGTGCCACCAGCAGAGCTGGGGCCGGAGAGACCCAGTACTTC
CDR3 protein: CATSRAGAGETQYF

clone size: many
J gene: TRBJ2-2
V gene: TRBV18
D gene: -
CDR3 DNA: TGTGCCAGCTCCCGGGACACAACGAACACCGGGGAGCTGTTTTTT
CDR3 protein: CASSRDTTNTGELFF

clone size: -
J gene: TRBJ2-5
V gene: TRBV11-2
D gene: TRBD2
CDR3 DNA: TGTGCCAGCAGCCTGACTAGCGGGAGACAGACCCAGTACTTC
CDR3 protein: CASSLTSGRQTQYF

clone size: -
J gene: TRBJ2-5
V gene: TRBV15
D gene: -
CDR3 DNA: TGTGCCACCAGCAGAGTGGGGGACACCAGGGGGGGGACCCAGTACTTC
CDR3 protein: CATSRVGDTRGGTQYF

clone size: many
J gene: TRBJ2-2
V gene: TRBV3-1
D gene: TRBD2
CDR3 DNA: TGTGCCAGCAGCTCTCGTAGCGGGAGTGTTACCGGGGAGCTGTTTTTT
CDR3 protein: CASSSRSGSVTGELFF

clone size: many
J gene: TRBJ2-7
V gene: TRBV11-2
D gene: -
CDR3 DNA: TGTGCCAGCAGCTTAGATCTGGCTAACGAGCAGTACTTC
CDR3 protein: CASSLDLANEQYF

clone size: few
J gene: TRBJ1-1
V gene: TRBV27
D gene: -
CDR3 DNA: TGTGCCAGCAGTTCCCAGGGGATGAACACTGAAGCTTTCTTT
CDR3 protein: CASSSQGMNTEAFF

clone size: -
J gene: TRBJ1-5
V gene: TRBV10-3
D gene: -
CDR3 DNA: TGTGCCATCAGGGGCGTTCGACAGGCGCCAAAAAGAGACTATAGCAATCAGCCCCAGCATTTT
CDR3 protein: CAIRGVRQAPKRDYSNQPQHF

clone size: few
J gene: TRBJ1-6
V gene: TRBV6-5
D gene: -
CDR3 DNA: TGTGCCAGCAGACGGCTCCTCAGGGGCAATTCACCCCTCCACTTT
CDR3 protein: CASRRLLRGNSPLHF

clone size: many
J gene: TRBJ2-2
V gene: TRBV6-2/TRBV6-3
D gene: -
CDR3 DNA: TGTGCCAGCAGTTACAGGGAGGCGGTCGGGGAGCTGTTTTTT
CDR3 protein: CASSYREAVGELFF

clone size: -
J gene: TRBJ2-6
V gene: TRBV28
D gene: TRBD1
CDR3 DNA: TGTGCCAGCAGTGCCACAGGGGCTGGGGCCAACGTCCTGACTTTC
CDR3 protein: CASSATGAGANVLTF

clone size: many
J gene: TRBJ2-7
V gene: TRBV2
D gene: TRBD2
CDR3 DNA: TGTGCCAGCAGTGATAAGCGGGAGGTTACCTACGAGCAGTACTTC
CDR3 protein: CASSDKREVTYEQYF

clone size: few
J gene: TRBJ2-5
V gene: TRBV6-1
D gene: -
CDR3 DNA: TGTGCCAGCAGTGTTTTCAGGGGCCAAGAGACCCAGTACTTC
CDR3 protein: CASSVFRGQETQYF

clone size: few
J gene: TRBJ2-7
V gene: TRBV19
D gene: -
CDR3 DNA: TGTGCCAGTAGCCTTCGCCAGGGTAGCTACGAGCAGTACTTC
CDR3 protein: CASSLRQGSYEQYF

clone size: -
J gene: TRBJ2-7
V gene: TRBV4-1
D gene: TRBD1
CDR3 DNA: TGCGCCAGCAGCCGGAGCCGACAGGGGGCAAGGAACGAGCAGTACTTC
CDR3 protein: CASSRSRQGARNEQYF

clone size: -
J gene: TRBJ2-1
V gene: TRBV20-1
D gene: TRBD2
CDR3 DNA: TGCAGTGCTACCCCCTTTAGCGGGAGAAAATACAATGAGCAGTTCTTC
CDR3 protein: CSATPFSGRKYNEQFF

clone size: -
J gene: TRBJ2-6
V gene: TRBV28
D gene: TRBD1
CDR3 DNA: TGTGCCAGCAGCTTCCCCCGGGACAGGGGGACTGGGGCCAACGTCCTGACTTTC
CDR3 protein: CASSFPRDRGTGANVLTF

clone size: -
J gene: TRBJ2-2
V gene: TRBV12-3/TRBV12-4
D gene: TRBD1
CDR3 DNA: TGTGCCAGCACCCGGGGGCAGGGGGCTAACACCGGGGAGCTGTTTTTT
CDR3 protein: CASTRGQGANTGELFF

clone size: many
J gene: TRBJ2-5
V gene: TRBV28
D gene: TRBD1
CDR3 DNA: TGTGCCACGGAGACAGGGGTTGAGCGAGAGACCCAGTACTTC
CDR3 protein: CATETGVERETQYF

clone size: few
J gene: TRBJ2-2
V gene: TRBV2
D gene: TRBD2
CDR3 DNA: TGTGCCAGCAGGGTGCGGGGACTAGCGGGGGGATCCCATTTGGCCGGGGAGCTGTTTTTT
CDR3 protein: CASRVRGLAGGSHLAGELFF

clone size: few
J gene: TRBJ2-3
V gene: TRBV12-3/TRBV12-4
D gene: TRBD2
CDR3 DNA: TGTGCCAGCAGTCGCTACCAAGGGGTAGCGGGAGCTAGCACAGATACGCAGTATTTT
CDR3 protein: CASSRYQGVAGASTDTQYF

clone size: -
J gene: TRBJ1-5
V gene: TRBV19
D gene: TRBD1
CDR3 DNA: TGTGCCAGTAGCGGACAGGGGATTCAGCCCCAGCATTTT
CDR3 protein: CASSGQGIQPQHF

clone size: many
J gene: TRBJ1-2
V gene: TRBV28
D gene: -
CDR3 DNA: TGTGCCAGCACCGTACAGGGTTCGGGCTACACCTTC
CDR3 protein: CASTVQGSGYTF

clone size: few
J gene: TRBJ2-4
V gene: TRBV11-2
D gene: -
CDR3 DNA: TGTGCCAGCAGCTTCCGGCCCGCGGGTACGGAAAACATTCAGTACTTC
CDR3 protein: CASSFRPAGTENIQYF

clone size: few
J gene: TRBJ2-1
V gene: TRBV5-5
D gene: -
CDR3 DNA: TGTGCCAGCAGCTTGGAGTTACTAGTACCCTACAATGAGCAGTTCTTC
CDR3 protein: CASSLELLVPYNEQFF

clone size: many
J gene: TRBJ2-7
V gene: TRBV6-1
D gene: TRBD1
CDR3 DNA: TGTGCCAGCAGGGTGGACAGGGAGTACGAGCAGTACTTC
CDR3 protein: CASRVDREYEQYF

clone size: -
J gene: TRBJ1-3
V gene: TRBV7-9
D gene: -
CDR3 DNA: TGTGCCAGCAGCATGGGGGCCGGAAACACCATATATTTT
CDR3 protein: CASSMGAGNTIYF

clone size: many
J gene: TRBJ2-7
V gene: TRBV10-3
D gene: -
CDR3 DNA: TGTGCCACAGGGTATGCGTACGAGCAGTACTTC
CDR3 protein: CATGYAYEQYF

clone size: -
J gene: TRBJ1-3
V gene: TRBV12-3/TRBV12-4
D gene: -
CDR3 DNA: TGTGCCAGCACCCCTTCCTCAGGGGCTGGAAACACCATATATTTT
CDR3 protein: CASTPSSGAGNTIYF

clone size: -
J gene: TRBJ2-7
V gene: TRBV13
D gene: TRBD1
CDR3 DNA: TGTGCCAGCAGCTTCGGAACGGGACAGCCCTACGAGCAGTACTTC
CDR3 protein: CASSFGTGQPYEQYF

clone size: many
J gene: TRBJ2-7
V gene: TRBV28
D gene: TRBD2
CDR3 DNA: TGTGCCAGCAGTTTGGTAGCGGGAGACGAGCAGTACTTC
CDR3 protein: CASSLVAGDEQYF

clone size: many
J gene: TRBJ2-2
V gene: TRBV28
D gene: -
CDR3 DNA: TGTGCCAGCAGTTTACTTCAGGAAAACACCGGGGAGCTGTTTTTT
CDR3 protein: CASSLLQENTGELFF

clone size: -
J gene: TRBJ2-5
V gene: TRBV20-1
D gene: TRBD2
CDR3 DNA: TGCAGTGCTATTATGCGAGCGGGAGAGGAGGAGACCCAGTACTTC
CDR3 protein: CSAIMRAGEEETQYF

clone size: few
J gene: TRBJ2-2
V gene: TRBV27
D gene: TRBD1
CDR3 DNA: TGTGCCACCTCAGGGACAGTCGATGGGGAGCTGTTTTTT
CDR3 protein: CATSGTVDGELFF

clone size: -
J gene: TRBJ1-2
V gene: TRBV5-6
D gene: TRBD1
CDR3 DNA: TGTGCCAGCACCCCTTACAGGGGGCACTATGGCTACACCTTC
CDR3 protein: CASTPYRGHYGYTF

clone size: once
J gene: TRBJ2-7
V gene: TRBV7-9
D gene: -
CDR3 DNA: TGTGCCAGCAGCAATTGGTACGGGAGTAATCCTAGCGAGCAGTACTTC
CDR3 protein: CASSNWYGSNPSEQYF

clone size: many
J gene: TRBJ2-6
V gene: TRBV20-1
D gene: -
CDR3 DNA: TGCAGTGTCACGGACGGATCTGGGGCCAACGTCCTGACTTTC
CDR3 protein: CSVTDGSGANVLTF

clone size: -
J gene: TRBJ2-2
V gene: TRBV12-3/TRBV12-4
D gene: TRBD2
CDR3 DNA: TGTGCCAGCAGTCCCCAGGAGCGGGAGAACACCGGGGAGCTGTTTTTT
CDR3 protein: CASSPQERENTGELFF

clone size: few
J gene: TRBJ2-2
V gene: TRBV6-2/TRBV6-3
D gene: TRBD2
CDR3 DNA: TGTGCCAGCAGAGAAGCGGGAGGCACCGGGGAGCTGTTTTTT
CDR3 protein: CASREAGGTGELFF

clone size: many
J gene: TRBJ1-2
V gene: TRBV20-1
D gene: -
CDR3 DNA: TGCAGTGCGGACCTCGCTGGGGCTAACTATGGCTACACCTTC
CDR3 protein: CSADLAGANYGYTF

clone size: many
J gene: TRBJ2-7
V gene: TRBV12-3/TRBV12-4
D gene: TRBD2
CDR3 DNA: TGTGCCAGCAGCGCACTAGCGGGAGGGCCTTACGAGCAGTACTTC
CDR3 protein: CASSALAGGPYEQYF

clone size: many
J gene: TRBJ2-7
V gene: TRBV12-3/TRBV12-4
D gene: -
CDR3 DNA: TGTGCCAGCAGTTTAGTTAGGGGAACCTACGAGCAGTACTTC
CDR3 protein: CASSLVRGTYEQYF

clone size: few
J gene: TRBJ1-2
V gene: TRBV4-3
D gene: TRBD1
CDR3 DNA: TGCGCCAGCAGCCAAGGGTACAGGGGGCAAAATGGCTACACCTTC
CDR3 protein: CASSQGYRGQNGYTF

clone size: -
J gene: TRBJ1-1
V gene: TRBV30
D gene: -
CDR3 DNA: TGTGCCTGGGCAGGGTTGGACACTGAAGCTTTCTTT
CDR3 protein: CAWAGLDTEAFF

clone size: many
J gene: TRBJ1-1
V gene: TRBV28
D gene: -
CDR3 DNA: TGTGCCAGCAGCCCACCTCTACAGGCAAGAGAGACTGAAGCTTTCTTT
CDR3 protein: CASSPPLQARETEAFF

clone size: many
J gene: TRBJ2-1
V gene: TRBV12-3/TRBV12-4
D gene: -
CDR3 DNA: TGTGCCATTTTCCCTCGGTCTGCGGCTAGAGCCTACAATGAGCAGTTCTTC
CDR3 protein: CAIFPRSAARAYNEQFF

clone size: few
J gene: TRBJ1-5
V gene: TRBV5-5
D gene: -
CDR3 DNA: TGTGCCAGCAGCCCGGAGGTGGGATATAGCAATCAGCCCCAGCATTTT
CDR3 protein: CASSPEVGYSNQPQHF

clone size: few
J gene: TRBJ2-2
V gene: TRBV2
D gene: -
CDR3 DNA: TGTGCCAGCAGTAATATGGGGGCTATTAACACCGGGGAGCTGTTTTTT
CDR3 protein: CASSNMGAINTGELFF

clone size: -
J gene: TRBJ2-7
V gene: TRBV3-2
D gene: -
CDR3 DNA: TGTGCCAGCAGCCAAGATAGAGGTGAGAATTACGAGCAGTACTTC
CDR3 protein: CASSQDRGENYEQYF

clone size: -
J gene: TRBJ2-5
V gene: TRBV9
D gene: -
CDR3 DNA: TGTGCCAGCAGCCGCTTCCAAGAGACCCAGTACTTC
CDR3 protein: CASSRFQETQYF

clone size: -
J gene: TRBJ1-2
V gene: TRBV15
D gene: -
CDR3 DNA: TGTGCCACCAGCAGAGAGGGCGGGGACGGCTATGGCTACACCTTC
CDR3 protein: CATSREGGDGYGYTF

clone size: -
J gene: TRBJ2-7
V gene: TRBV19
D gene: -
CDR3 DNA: TGTGCCAGTAGTGGCACACGAAAGGTGCGCGAGCAGTACTTC
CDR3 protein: CASSGTRKVREQYF

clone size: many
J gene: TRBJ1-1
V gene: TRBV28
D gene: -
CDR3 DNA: TGTGCCAGCAGGACCTCAAAGGACACTGAAGCTTTCTTT
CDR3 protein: CASRTSKDTEAFF

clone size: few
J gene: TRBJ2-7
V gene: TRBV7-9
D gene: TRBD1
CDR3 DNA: TGTGCCAGCAGCCGGGGACAGGTCGGCTACGAGCAGTACTTC
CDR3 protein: CASSRGQVGYEQYF